This TCR beta chain derives from a study of cytomegalovirus exposure and HLA in healthy donors. General study findings and limits: Earlier analysis found most TCR beta V segments productive about 90% or about 30% of the time. Researchers reported that a few CMV-associated chains were confirmed in vitro as CMV antigen-specific.

PCR used 60 Vbeta primers and 13 Jbeta primers. The repertoire was sequenced with immunoSEQ multiplex PCR; TCRdb's copy has only in-frame clones and lacks some. The table has some 150,000 clones, 65% to 80% seen once. This CDR3 spans 15 amino acids. Per germline, CDR1 SGHRS and CDR2 YFSETQ. Between the trimmed V and J ends, which lost 0 bases and 5 bases, there was a span of 14 bases. As concerns this clone: As yet, its antigen is unknown.

This chain uses TRBV5-1 with TRBJ1-1; a weak D match, TRBD1 (6 bases). Sequencing was carried out using PBMCs. The receptor comes from a woman aged 40-49 years in good health and CMV-seronegative. The CDR3 DNA reads as TGCGCCAGCAGCTTGGCCGGCAGGGGTCAAACTGAAGCTTTCTTT. Protein: CASSLAGRGQTEAFF.